The clone carrying this T cell receptor (beta chain) qualifies as medium-sized. Its specificity is not known. Time point noted: sample taken at primary tumor resection. The sample originates from a study of spatial heterogeneity in lung cancer. Turning to the study itself: Combinations of a unique TCR and a UMI were tallied in raw reads, and on average each appeared more than ten times.

Study conclusions and caveats: Counts that tracked tumor mutation counts were those of expanded intratumoral alpha and beta TCRs.

All TCR cDNA molecules were individually tagged with a unique molecular identifier. MiXCR, run by TCRdb on the 5' RACE reads, gives a single entry per CDR3 protein. The table includes fewer than 3,500 distinct CDR3 sequences, approximately 6.1% detected once. The CDR3 is 15 amino acids. Per germline, CDR1 PRHDT and CDR2 FYEKMQ (reference sequence). Trimming at V came to 4 bases and at J to 7 bases, leaving 12 bases not matched to a gene. The chain links TRBV13 to TRBJ1-2, with 7 bases matching TRBD1. The TCR comes from a male donor with early-stage non-small cell lung cancer. The starting material was lung tumor tissue, obtained at surgery. CDR3 in DNA: TGTGCCAGCAGCTCCTACCGACAGGGACCGGGTGGCTACACCTTC. Its protein product is CASSSYRQGPGGYTF.